These T cell receptor beta chains were read from a single sample in a study of regulatory T cells in long-lasting Graves disease. TCRdb recomputed calls from the multiplex PCR reads with MiXCR, one row per CDR3 protein. The table has 350,000 to 550,000 distinct CDR3 sequences, approximately 15% seen once. This same sample was also taken into another study, of T cells in Graves' hyperthyroidism and ophthalmopathy.

Sequenced here: peripheral blood mononuclear cells (PBMCs), sampled at new diagnosis, from a patient treated with antithyroid drugs. Receptor source: a woman in her fifties or sixties with Graves disease. CDR3s include the opening cysteine and the closing phenylalanine or tryptophan. Size values are once, few and many counts, or a class for expanded clones, and some rows have none.

j_call: TRBJ1-1
clone_size: few
v_call: TRBV14
cdr3_aa: CASSQVSGGLNTEAFF

j_call: TRBJ2-1
clone_size: many
v_call: TRBV28
cdr3_aa: CASSGGQGVYNEQFF

j_call: TRBJ2-1
clone_size: few
v_call: TRBV3-1
cdr3_aa: CASSFLGSGIQYNEQFF

j_call: TRBJ2-7
clone_size: many
v_call: TRBV20-1
cdr3_aa: CSAVREYEQYF

j_call: TRBJ1-5
clone_size: many
v_call: TRBV15
cdr3_aa: CATSRDRTPNQPQHF

j_call: TRBJ2-3
clone_size: few
v_call: TRBV5-1
cdr3_aa: CASSSGWMDTQYF

j_call: TRBJ1-3
clone_size: -
v_call: TRBV7-9
cdr3_aa: CASSPPGVPGNTIYF

j_call: TRBJ2-7
clone_size: many
v_call: TRBV18
cdr3_aa: CASSPGRAGEQYF

j_call: TRBJ1-5
clone_size: many
v_call: TRBV12-3/TRBV12-4
cdr3_aa: CASSYSGGSNQPQHF

j_call: TRBJ2-3
clone_size: many
v_call: TRBV18
cdr3_aa: CASSPPGHRGTDTQYF

j_call: TRBJ2-2
clone_size: -
v_call: TRBV10-3
cdr3_aa: CAIRPTGGAGYTGELFF

j_call: TRBJ2-7
clone_size: many
v_call: TRBV3-1
cdr3_aa: CASSQVQREIDEQYF

j_call: TRBJ2-3
clone_size: once
v_call: TRBV5-1
cdr3_aa: CASSRGLAGTSTDTQYF

j_call: TRBJ1-4
clone_size: many
v_call: TRBV2
cdr3_aa: CASSGTLTNEKLFF

j_call: TRBJ2-1
clone_size: few
v_call: TRBV4-1
cdr3_aa: CASSQPTRSGRANEQFF

j_call: TRBJ1-1
clone_size: -
v_call: TRBV12-3/TRBV12-4
cdr3_aa: CASSLVRGGEAFF

j_call: TRBJ2-7
clone_size: many
v_call: TRBV7-2
cdr3_aa: CASGWTSGSYEQYF

j_call: TRBJ2-2
clone_size: many
v_call: TRBV29-1
cdr3_aa: CSAWANTGELFF

j_call: TRBJ2-1
clone_size: -
v_call: TRBV24-1
cdr3_aa: CATSGQVYNEQFF

j_call: TRBJ2-7
clone_size: few
v_call: TRBV5-1
cdr3_aa: CASRQTGVAYEQYF

j_call: TRBJ1-3
clone_size: many
v_call: TRBV7-2
cdr3_aa: CASSLVGGSNTIYF

j_call: TRBJ2-7
clone_size: -
v_call: TRBV12-3/TRBV12-4
cdr3_aa: CASSTALGGGYEQYF

j_call: TRBJ2-7
clone_size: few
v_call: TRBV12-3/TRBV12-4
cdr3_aa: CASSHPSSGTFYEQYF

j_call: TRBJ2-1
clone_size: many
v_call: TRBV7-8
cdr3_aa: CASSRGRSSYNEQFF

j_call: TRBJ2-7
clone_size: few
v_call: TRBV20-1
cdr3_aa: CSARGPKLEQYF

j_call: TRBJ1-2
clone_size: -
v_call: TRBV10-2
cdr3_aa: CASSESTGPYGYTF

j_call: TRBJ2-2
clone_size: -
v_call: TRBV9
cdr3_aa: CASSVSGGQNTGELFF

j_call: TRBJ2-7
clone_size: many
v_call: TRBV6-1
cdr3_aa: CASRDRVGLYEQYF

j_call: TRBJ1-1
clone_size: many
v_call: TRBV11-2
cdr3_aa: CASSLEGHKGAFF

j_call: TRBJ2-7
clone_size: few
v_call: TRBV3-1
cdr3_aa: CASSHEGIGQYF

j_call: TRBJ2-1
clone_size: many
v_call: TRBV20-1
cdr3_aa: CSARDSGGTSAYNEQFF

j_call: TRBJ2-1
clone_size: once
v_call: TRBV7-3
cdr3_aa: CASSPSESSYNEQFF

j_call: TRBJ2-1
clone_size: many
v_call: TRBV27
cdr3_aa: CASSPLAGVLGNEQFF

j_call: TRBJ2-5
clone_size: many
v_call: TRBV30
cdr3_aa: CAWSVVDQETQYF

j_call: TRBJ1-2
clone_size: few
v_call: TRBV9
cdr3_aa: CASSVVEAGRGYTF

j_call: TRBJ2-1
clone_size: many
v_call: TRBV27
cdr3_aa: CASSLSIGGRGDEQFF

j_call: TRBJ2-7
clone_size: many
v_call: TRBV6-5
cdr3_aa: CASSYRPPGGTGGSEQYF

j_call: TRBJ2-7
clone_size: many
v_call: TRBV28
cdr3_aa: CASSFLAGGGEQYF

j_call: TRBJ1-1
clone_size: many
v_call: TRBV7-3
cdr3_aa: CVHDRTGPLNTEAFF

j_call: TRBJ1-5
clone_size: -
v_call: TRBV2
cdr3_aa: CAGTMEGAGQPQHF

j_call: TRBJ2-7
clone_size: few
v_call: TRBV7-8
cdr3_aa: CASSRTSGGGYEQYF

j_call: TRBJ2-7
clone_size: -
v_call: TRBV6-1
cdr3_aa: CASSPTLEPYEQYF

j_call: TRBJ2-7
clone_size: few
v_call: TRBV5-1
cdr3_aa: CASSQQGQREQYF

j_call: TRBJ2-5
clone_size: many
v_call: TRBV6-5
cdr3_aa: CASSYGSFGGETQYF